This section outlines one T cell receptor (beta chain) sequence together with its context. The antigen remains undetermined. The data were obtained in a study of T cell repertoires in cytomegalovirus infection. Whole-study context: Recently described HLA-C-restricted plus well-studied HLA-B-restricted CMV epitopes were used. Indications of both CMV infection and matching HLA type were provided by public TCR beta signatures. Overall study findings and caveats: The study identified carriers of CMV plus the relevant HLA from cumulative public TCR beta family frequency. Clonotype analysis showed dominance of the ex vivo response by HLA-C-restricted CMV-specific TCR beta clonotypes.

TCRdb itself ran the reads through MiXCR, one entry per CDR3 protein. The sample has some 500,000 distinct CDR3 sequences, around 30% seen once. The length of the CDR3 is 17 residues. V lost 3 bases, J lost 3 bases, and 9 bases stayed unmatched. CDR1 MNHNS and CDR2 SASEGT come from the germline V gene. V gene TRBV6-1 combines with J gene TRBJ1-5, with 9 bases fitting TRBD1. The sample consisted of cultured PBMCs, taken from culture after CMV antigen stimulation. This clonotype was sampled from a human donor in good health (CMV status not recorded). Some clones in this sample may be carry-over from other donors' samples. In nucleotides, the CDR3 is TGTGCCAGCAGTGATGAGGGACAGGGTTGGTACAATCAGCCCCAGCATTTT. As protein: CASSDEGQGWYNQPQHF.